The 9 T cell receptor beta chains below all came from one sample that was sequenced in a study of blood T cell repertoires in COVID-19. Data came from immunoSEQ multiplex PCR; TCRdb stores just in-frame clones and leaves some out. The table records roughly 240,000 clones, about 91% of them present only once. The sequenced sample consisted of PBMCs or T cells enriched from blood (not recorded which). Source of these receptors: a woman between 35 and 50 years old with acute COVID-19.

The chain is built from TRBV24-1 and TRBJ2-2, with 7 nucleotides matching TRBD2. CDR1 and CDR2 from the germline V gene are KGHDR and SFDVKD. This CDR3 is built from 16 residues. Losses at the gene ends were 12 bases for V and 0 bases for J; bases not matched to a gene: 12. The CDR3 protein is CASGKAGTANTGELFF. CDR3 coding DNA: TGTGCCTCAGGTAAAGCGGGGACTGCGAACACCGGGGAGCTGTTTTTT.

Comment on this clone: The sample holds other DNA sequences that translate to the same CDR3. V is TRBV9 and J is TRBJ2-3; a possible D gene is TRBD1 (6 bases). V was shortened by 2 bases and J by 5 bases, with 9 bases between the two germline ends. The length of the CDR3 is 13 residues. CDR1 is SGDLS and CDR2 is YYNGEE in the germline V gene. This chain's CDR3 is CASSVQGKDTQYF. The CDR3, as DNA: TGTGCCAGCAGCGTGCAGGGGAAAGATACGCAGTATTTT.

A single count supports this clone. The chain carries TRBV20-1 and TRBJ2-1, with D perhaps TRBD2 (6 bases). The germline gives CDR1 DFQATT, CDR2 SNEGSKA (reference sequence). The CDR3 runs 14 residues. The germline V and J ends were trimmed by 3 bases and 4 bases, with 13 bases remaining between them. Here the CDR3 DNA reads TGCAGTGCTAGTCAGACGGGAGTGTACAATGAGCAGTTCTTC. Its protein is CSASQTGVYNEQFF.

The chain links TRBV6-5 to TRBJ1-4; 7 nucleotides line up with TRBD1. Germline CDR1 MNHEY, CDR2 SVGAGI. V was pared by 4 bases and J by 3 bases, with 8 bases of the junction left unmatched. The CDR3 has 16 amino acids. CDR3 amino acids: CASSSNRGRPNEKLFF. The CDR3 nucleotides read TGTGCCAGCAGTTCCAACAGGGGCCGTCCTAATGAAAAACTGTTTTTT.

The chain has TRBV5-4 and TRBJ1-1; 9 bases match TRBD1. The trim removed 4 bases at V and 3 bases at J, leaving 10 bases unmatched. Looked up from germline, CDR1 is SGHNT and CDR2 is YYREEE (reference sequence). CDR3 length equals 16 residues. CDR3 bases: TGTGCCAGCAGCCCCGCACAGGGGGCGCGGTACACTGAAGCTTTCTTT. Translating gives CASSPAQGARYTEAFF.

The V and J genes are TRBV27 and TRBJ2-2; TRBD1 might be the D (5 bases). The CDR3 runs to 15 residues. The ends were cut back, 2 bases at V and 4 bases at J, with 11 bases in the middle. Germline loops: CDR1 MNHEY, CDR2 SMNVEV (reference sequence). The CDR3 sequence is CASSLRQGTTGELFF. The CDR3 DNA reads TGTGCCAGCAGTTTAAGGCAGGGAACCACCGGGGAGCTGTTTTTT.

The J gene is TRBJ2-2, the V gene TRBV5-1; D is ambiguous. V lost 5 bases to trimming and J lost 2 bases, with 22 bases between them. CDR1 SGHRS and CDR2 YFSETQ come from the germline V gene. This CDR3 has 18 amino acids. The CDR3 sequence: CASSELNLSPFNTGELFF. CDR3 DNA: TGCGCCAGCAGTGAGTTGAACCTCTCTCCATTTAACACCGGGGAGCTGTTTTTT.

V gene TRBV14 combines with J gene TRBJ1-6; 9 positions agree with TRBD1. V trimming: 3 bases; J trimming: 6 bases; junction bases outside the gene matches: 3. The germline gives CDR1 SGHDN, CDR2 FVKESK. This CDR3 comprises 15 residues. Here the CDR3 DNA reads TGTGCCAGCAGCCAGGGACAGGGCCTTAATTCACCCCTCCACTTT. Residues: CASSQGQGLNSPLHF.

This clone was detected once. The V call is TRBV2, the J call TRBJ2-3; TRBD2 aligns across 8 bases. Germline V gene lookup returns CDR1 SNHLY and CDR2 FYNNEI. The junction had 14 bases not matched to a gene; V was cut back by 3 bases and J by 6 bases. The CDR3 is made up of 17 amino acids. In DNA form, the CDR3 reads TGTGCCAGCAGTGAGCCCCCCCAACGGGGGGGCTTTGATACGCAGTATTTT. Encoded protein: CASSEPPQRGGFDTQYF.